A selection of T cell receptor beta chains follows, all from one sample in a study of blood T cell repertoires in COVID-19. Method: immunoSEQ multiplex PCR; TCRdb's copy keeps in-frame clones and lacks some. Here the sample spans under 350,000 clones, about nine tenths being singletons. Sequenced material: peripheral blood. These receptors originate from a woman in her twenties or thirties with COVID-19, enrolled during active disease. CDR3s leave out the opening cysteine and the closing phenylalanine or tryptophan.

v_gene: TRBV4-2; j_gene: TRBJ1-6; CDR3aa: ASSQEPGSSYNSPLH
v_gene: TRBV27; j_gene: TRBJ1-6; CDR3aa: ASSRPGSYNSPLH
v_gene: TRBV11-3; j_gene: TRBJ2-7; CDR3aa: ASSSSGTARSYEQY
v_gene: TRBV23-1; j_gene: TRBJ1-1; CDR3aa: ASGRYRPNTEAF
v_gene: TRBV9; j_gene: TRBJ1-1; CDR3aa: ASSGQGGVNTEAF
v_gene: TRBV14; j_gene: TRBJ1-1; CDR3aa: ASSRDYTEAF
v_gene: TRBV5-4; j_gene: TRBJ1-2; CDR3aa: ASSTEPRTNGYT
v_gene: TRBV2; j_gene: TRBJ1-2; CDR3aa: ASTKGQTINYGYT
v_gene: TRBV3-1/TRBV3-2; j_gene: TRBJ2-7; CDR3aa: ASSQSGTGNEEQY
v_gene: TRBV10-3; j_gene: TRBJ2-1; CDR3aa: AIGPDSEQF
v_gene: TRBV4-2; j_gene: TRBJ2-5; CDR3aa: ASSQRDRGVETQY
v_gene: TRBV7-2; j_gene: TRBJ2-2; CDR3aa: ASSLRHMANAGELF
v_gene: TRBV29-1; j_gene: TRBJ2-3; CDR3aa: SVAQGQRTDTQY
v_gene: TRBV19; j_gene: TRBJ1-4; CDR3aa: ASSIDPRTLRNEKLF
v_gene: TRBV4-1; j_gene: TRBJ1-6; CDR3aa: ASSQDQGNSPLH
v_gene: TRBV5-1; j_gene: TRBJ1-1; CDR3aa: ASSRRQGIVTEAF
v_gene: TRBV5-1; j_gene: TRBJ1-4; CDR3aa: ASSLGRGDEKLF
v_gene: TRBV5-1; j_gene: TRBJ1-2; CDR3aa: ASSSGQPYGYT
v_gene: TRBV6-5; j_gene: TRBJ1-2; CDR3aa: ASRPLGGYGYT
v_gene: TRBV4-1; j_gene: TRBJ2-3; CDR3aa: ASSQGTGGIDTQY
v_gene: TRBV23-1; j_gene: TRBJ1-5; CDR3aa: ASSQSYRGDSNQPQH
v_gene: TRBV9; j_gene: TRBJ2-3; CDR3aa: ASSPALGASSTDTQY
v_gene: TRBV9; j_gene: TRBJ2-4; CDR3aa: ASSVEGDSKNIQY
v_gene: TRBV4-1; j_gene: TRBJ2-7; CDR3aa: ASSLDRGPYEQY
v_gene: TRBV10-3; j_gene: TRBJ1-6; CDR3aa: AISNPDRVGSPLH
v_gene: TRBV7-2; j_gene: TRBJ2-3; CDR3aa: ASSLGGVTDTQY
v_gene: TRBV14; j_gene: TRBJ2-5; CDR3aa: ASSPRTEETQY
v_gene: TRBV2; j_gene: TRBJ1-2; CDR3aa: ASSVIRGGYGYT